Listed below are T cell receptor beta chains from one sample, sequenced in a study of blood T cell repertoires in COVID-19. The table came from immunoSEQ multiplex PCR; TCRdb's copy has only in-frame clones and leaves some out. The data hold some 300,000 clones, with roughly nine tenths observed a single time. The material sequenced was peripheral blood. These receptors originate from a young woman with COVID-19, enrolled during active disease. CDR3s include the opening cysteine and the closing phenylalanine or tryptophan. The order of the fields is CDR3 DNA, CDR3 protein, clone size, J gene, D gene, V gene. A D gene is named only where the DNA matches it firmly. A clone size is listed for some rows: how often the clone was seen (once, few, many), or a class if it is expanded.

DNA: TGTGCCAGCAGCCAAGACAGGAGCGGGGGGGCAGATACGCAGTATTTT
CDR3: CASSQDRSGGADTQYF
size: .
J: TRBJ2-3
D: TRBD2
V: TRBV4-2

DNA: TGCGCCAGCAGCCAAGAAGCGGGAGTAGAGACCCAGTACTTC
CDR3: CASSQEAGVETQYF
size: .
J: TRBJ2-5
D: TRBD2
V: TRBV4-1

DNA: TGTGCCAGCAGTGAAGCTGACAGGGAGGAGACCCAGTACTTC
CDR3: CASSEADREETQYF
size: .
J: TRBJ2-5
D: TRBD1
V: TRBV6-1

DNA: TGCGCCAGCAGCCAAGACAGGGTAAGCAATCAGCCCCAGCATTTT
CDR3: CASSQDRVSNQPQHF
size: .
J: TRBJ1-5
D: .
V: TRBV4-1

DNA: TGTGCTAGTGGTTTCGAACTACAGGCAGGGGTCTCAGCTTTCTTT
CDR3: CASGFELQAGVSAFF
size: .
J: TRBJ1-1
D: .
V: TRBV12-5

DNA: TGTGCCAGCTCACTCAGACAGGAAGAGACCCAGTACTTC
CDR3: CASSLRQEETQYF
size: few
J: TRBJ2-5
D: .
V: TRBV18

DNA: TGTGCCAGCAGTTACCGCCAGTGGAACTATGGCTACACCTTC
CDR3: CASSYRQWNYGYTF
size: .
J: TRBJ1-2
D: .
V: TRBV6-9

DNA: TGCGCCAGCACCAGGACGGGGGCCTACAATGAGCAGTTCTTC
CDR3: CASTRTGAYNEQFF
size: .
J: TRBJ2-1
D: .
V: TRBV5-1

DNA: TGCGCCAGCAGCGTCTCTGGGACAGAAGGTACCCAGTACTTC
CDR3: CASSVSGTEGTQYF
size: .
J: TRBJ2-5
D: TRBD1
V: TRBV5-1

DNA: TGTGCCAGCAGTTTTCGGGGGATGAGCACTGAAGCTTTCTTT
CDR3: CASSFRGMSTEAFF
size: .
J: TRBJ1-1
D: .
V: TRBV28

DNA: TGTGCCAGCGTCCAGGGGGCAGCTAATGAAAAACTGTTTTTT
CDR3: CASVQGAANEKLFF
size: .
J: TRBJ1-4
D: TRBD1
V: TRBV2

DNA: TGCGCCAGCAGCCTAGTGGCGAACACTGAAGCTTTCTTT
CDR3: CASSLVANTEAFF
size: .
J: TRBJ1-1
D: .
V: TRBV5-1

DNA: TGTGCCAGTAGTATAAATTCAGGGTCGGTCGGGGAGCTGTTTTTT
CDR3: CASSINSGSVGELFF
size: .
J: TRBJ2-2
D: .
V: TRBV19

DNA: TGTGCCAGCAGCTGGGGCAATTCACCCCTCCACTTT
CDR3: CASSWGNSPLHF
size: .
J: TRBJ1-6
D: .
V: TRBV7-2

DNA: TGTGCCAGCAGTGAGGCGGGTAACACCGGGGAGCTGTTTTTT
CDR3: CASSEAGNTGELFF
size: few
J: TRBJ2-2
D: .
V: TRBV6-4

DNA: TGTGCCAGCAGTGCGGGACTAGCGGACAATGAGCAGTTCTTC
CDR3: CASSAGLADNEQFF
size: .
J: TRBJ2-1
D: TRBD2
V: TRBV2

DNA: TGTGCCAGCAGCGCCAGACAGGGGCCAAACACCGGGGAGCTGTTTTTT
CDR3: CASSARQGPNTGELFF
size: .
J: TRBJ2-2
D: TRBD1
V: TRBV9

DNA: TGCGCCAGCAGCCCCAAACAGGATCTTAGCAATCAGCCCCAGCATTTT
CDR3: CASSPKQDLSNQPQHF
size: .
J: TRBJ1-5
D: .
V: TRBV4-1

DNA: TGTGCCAGCTCACCCGACAGCTACACTGAAGCTTTCTTT
CDR3: CASSPDSYTEAFF
size: .
J: TRBJ1-1
D: .
V: TRBV18

DNA: TGTGCCAGCAGCTCCCAACGGGGGGCGGGAGCTTTCTTT
CDR3: CASSSQRGAGAFF
size: .
J: TRBJ1-1
D: .
V: TRBV11-1

DNA: TGTGCCAGCAGTGAAAGGGGTACTTCACCCCTCCACTTT
CDR3: CASSERGTSPLHF
size: .
J: TRBJ1-6
D: .
V: TRBV25-1

DNA: TGTGCCAGCAGCCCTGGGACAGGGGTAAACACCGGGGAGCTGTTTTTT
CDR3: CASSPGTGVNTGELFF
size: .
J: TRBJ2-2
D: TRBD1
V: TRBV5-6

DNA: TGTGCCAGCAGCGCCGGTCGGGGGAGTTATGGCTACACCTTC
CDR3: CASSAGRGSYGYTF
size: .
J: TRBJ1-2
D: .
V: TRBV5-6

DNA: TGTGCCAGCAGTTTCCAGGGTCGTGGCTACACCTTC
CDR3: CASSFQGRGYTF
size: .
J: TRBJ1-2
D: .
V: TRBV27

DNA: TGTGCCTCCAGCAGCGGTAGCACTGAAGCTTTCTTT
CDR3: CASSSGSTEAFF
size: .
J: TRBJ1-1
D: .
V: TRBV12-3/TRBV12-4

DNA: TGTGCCAGCTCGCCGTCTAGCGGGGGGCCCGGATTGCAGATAACGCAGTATTTT
CDR3: CASSPSSGGPGLQITQYF
size: .
J: TRBJ2-3
D: TRBD2
V: TRBV18

DNA: TGTGCCAGCAGTATTAGGGGGACAGCCCAAGAGACCCAGTACTTC
CDR3: CASSIRGTAQETQYF
size: .
J: TRBJ2-5
D: TRBD1
V: TRBV6-5

DNA: TGTGCCAGCAGTTTACCTAGCGGGGGGGCGTCGGGGCAGTTCTTC
CDR3: CASSLPSGGASGQFF
size: .
J: TRBJ2-1
D: TRBD2
V: TRBV27

DNA: TGTGCCAGCAGTTTTGGGACAGCCACTGAAGCTTTCTTT
CDR3: CASSFGTATEAFF
size: .
J: TRBJ1-1
D: TRBD1
V: TRBV12-3/TRBV12-4

DNA: TGCAGCGTTGAGCCCCCGCAACAGGGGGTTAGCTATGGCTACACCTTC
CDR3: CSVEPPQQGVSYGYTF
size: .
J: TRBJ1-2
D: TRBD1
V: TRBV29-1

DNA: TGTGCCAGCAGTTTTGGGCAAGGTCAGCCCCAGCATTTT
CDR3: CASSFGQGQPQHF
size: .
J: TRBJ1-5
D: .
V: TRBV12-3/TRBV12-4

DNA: TGTGCCACCAGCGGGGGACAGGGTGTATCCAATGAGCAGTTCTTC
CDR3: CATSGGQGVSNEQFF
size: once
J: TRBJ2-1
D: TRBD1
V: TRBV15

DNA: TGTGCCAGCAGCTTAGGGGACAGGGGGAGGAACACTGAAGCTTTCTTT
CDR3: CASSLGDRGRNTEAFF
size: .
J: TRBJ1-1
D: TRBD1
V: TRBV7-9

DNA: TGTGCCAGCAGCCCCGGGGGCACTGAAGCTTTCTTT
CDR3: CASSPGGTEAFF
size: .
J: TRBJ1-1
D: .
V: TRBV13

DNA: TGCGCCAGCAGCACCATAGCGGGGGGGCTACACAATGAGCAGTTCTTC
CDR3: CASSTIAGGLHNEQFF
size: .
J: TRBJ2-1
D: TRBD2
V: TRBV5-1

DNA: TGCGCCAGCAGCCATACCGGCCCAGGGAAGCAAGAGACCCAGTACTTC
CDR3: CASSHTGPGKQETQYF
size: .
J: TRBJ2-5
D: .
V: TRBV5-1

DNA: TGTGCCAGCAGCTTAGCGGTGGGCGTCCTTCGAGAGACCCAGTACTTC
CDR3: CASSLAVGVLRETQYF
size: .
J: TRBJ2-5
D: .
V: TRBV7-8

DNA: TGTGCCAGCAGCGGGCCGGGACAGGAGTACTGCTATGGCTACACCTTC
CDR3: CASSGPGQEYCYGYTF
size: .
J: TRBJ1-2
D: .
V: TRBV21-1

DNA: TGTGCCAGCAGCTTATGGTTCGGCGAGGGTAGGAATTCACCCCTCCACTTT
CDR3: CASSLWFGEGRNSPLHF
size: .
J: TRBJ1-6
D: .
V: TRBV7-9

DNA: TGTGCCAGCAGTTACGTCGCTAGCGGGGGCCGTGAGACCCAGTACTTC
CDR3: CASSYVASGGRETQYF
size: .
J: TRBJ2-5
D: TRBD2
V: TRBV6-2/TRBV6-3

DNA: TGCGCCAGCAGCCAAGGACCCGGGACAGGGAGTGAAAAACTGTTTTTT
CDR3: CASSQGPGTGSEKLFF
size: few
J: TRBJ1-4
D: TRBD1
V: TRBV4-1

DNA: TGTGCCAGCAGCCAGGCCTCGGGAGAAGGCTTCTATGGCTACACCTTC
CDR3: CASSQASGEGFYGYTF
size: .
J: TRBJ1-2
D: .
V: TRBV3-1/TRBV3-2

DNA: TGTGCCAGCAGTTACAGGGGTCTGGATGGCTACACCTTC
CDR3: CASSYRGLDGYTF
size: .
J: TRBJ1-2
D: .
V: TRBV6-2/TRBV6-3

DNA: TGTGCCAGCAGCCTCCCCGCAGAACGGGTTGAGGGCTACACCTTC
CDR3: CASSLPAERVEGYTF
size: .
J: TRBJ1-2
D: .
V: TRBV6-5

DNA: TGTGCCAGTAGTATAGGGGCCGCTTTGAGTGAAAAACTGTTTTTT
CDR3: CASSIGAALSEKLFF
size: once
J: TRBJ1-4
D: .
V: TRBV19

DNA: TGTGCCAGCAGAAACAGACTAGCGGTCACCGGGGAGCTGTTTTTT
CDR3: CASRNRLAVTGELFF
size: .
J: TRBJ2-2
D: TRBD2
V: TRBV3-1/TRBV3-2

DNA: TGTGCCAGCAGCAAGATCTTGAAGCGTTCCCTAGCCAAAAACATTCAGTACTTC
CDR3: CASSKILKRSLAKNIQYF
size: .
J: TRBJ2-4
D: .
V: TRBV21-1

DNA: TGTGCCTGGAGTGTTGGCCCCCAGGAGACCCAGTACTTC
CDR3: CAWSVGPQETQYF
size: .
J: TRBJ2-5
D: .
V: TRBV30

DNA: TGTGCCAGCAGCCCACGGGTGAATTCACCCCTCCACTTT
CDR3: CASSPRVNSPLHF
size: .
J: TRBJ1-6
D: .
V: TRBV6-6

DNA: TGTGCCAGCACCTCTGTCGGGTTCGGGGAGCTGTTTTTT
CDR3: CASTSVGFGELFF
size: .
J: TRBJ2-2
D: .
V: TRBV5-5

DNA: TGTGCTAGTGGTTTTCAGGGGCGATCTGGAAACACCATATATTTT
CDR3: CASGFQGRSGNTIYF
size: .
J: TRBJ1-3
D: .
V: TRBV12-5

DNA: TGTGCCAGCAGTAATGGACAGGGGGCTTTCTACGAGCAGTACTTC
CDR3: CASSNGQGAFYEQYF
size: .
J: TRBJ2-7
D: TRBD1
V: TRBV6-5

DNA: TGTGCCATCAGTGGACAGGGACGGAGCAATTCACCCCTCCACTTT
CDR3: CAISGQGRSNSPLHF
size: once
J: TRBJ1-6
D: TRBD1
V: TRBV10-3

DNA: TGCAGCGTTGATGTGGTGGTCAGGGGACCTAGCTCCTATAATTCACCCCTCCACTTT
CDR3: CSVDVVVRGPSSYNSPLHF
size: .
J: TRBJ1-6
D: .
V: TRBV29-1

DNA: TGTGCCAGCAGGGAAGACAGCTATGGCTACACCTTC
CDR3: CASREDSYGYTF
size: .
J: TRBJ1-2
D: .
V: TRBV6-1

DNA: TGTGCCAGCAGCTCAGGGACTAGCGGGGGAAATACGCAGTATTTT
CDR3: CASSSGTSGGNTQYF
size: .
J: TRBJ2-3
D: TRBD2
V: TRBV5-6

DNA: TGTGCCAGCAGTTACCCCGGGACTAAGGAGACCCAGTACTTC
CDR3: CASSYPGTKETQYF
size: .
J: TRBJ2-5
D: TRBD2
V: TRBV6-5